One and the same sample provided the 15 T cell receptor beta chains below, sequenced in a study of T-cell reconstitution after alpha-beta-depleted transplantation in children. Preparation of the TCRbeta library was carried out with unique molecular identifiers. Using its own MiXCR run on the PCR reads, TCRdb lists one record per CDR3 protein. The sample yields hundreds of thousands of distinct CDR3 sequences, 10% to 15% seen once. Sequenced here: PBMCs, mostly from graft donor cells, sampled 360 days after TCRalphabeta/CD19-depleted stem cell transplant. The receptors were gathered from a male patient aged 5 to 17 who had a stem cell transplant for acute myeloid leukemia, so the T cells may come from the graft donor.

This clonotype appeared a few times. As DNA, the CDR3 is TGCAGCGTTGCAGGGAGGGGCTCCTACGAGCAGTACTTC. It translates to CSVAGRGSYEQYF. This rearrangement joins TRBV29-1 to TRBJ2-7, with 7 bases lining up with TRBD2. The germline V gene has CDR1 SQVTM and CDR2 ANQGSEA. The CDR3 is made up of 13 amino acids. Unmatched junction bases numbered 3, after V lost 4 bases and J lost 0 bases.

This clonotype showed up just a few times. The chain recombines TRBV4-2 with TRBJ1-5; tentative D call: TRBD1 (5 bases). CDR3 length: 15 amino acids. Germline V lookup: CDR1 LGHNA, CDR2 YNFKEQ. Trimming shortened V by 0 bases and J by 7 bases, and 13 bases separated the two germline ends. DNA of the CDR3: TGTGCCAGCAGCCAAGATCAAGGGGTTGGGCAGCCCCAGCATTTT. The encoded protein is CASSQDQGVGQPQHF.

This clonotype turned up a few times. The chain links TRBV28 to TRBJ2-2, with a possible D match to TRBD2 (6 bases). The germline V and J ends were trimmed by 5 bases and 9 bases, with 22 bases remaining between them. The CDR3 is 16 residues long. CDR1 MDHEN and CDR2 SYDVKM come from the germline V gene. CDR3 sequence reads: CASSRDSLGQPWELFF. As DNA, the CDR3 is TGTGCCAGCAGTCGGGACTCCCTTGGCCAACCGTGGGAGCTGTTTTTT. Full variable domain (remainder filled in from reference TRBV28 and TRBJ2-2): DVKVTQSSRYLVKRTGEKVFLECVQDMDHENMFWYRQDPGLGLRLIYFSYDVKMKEKGDIPEGYSVSREKKERFSLILESASTNQTSMYLCASSRDSLGQPWELFFGEGSRLTVL.

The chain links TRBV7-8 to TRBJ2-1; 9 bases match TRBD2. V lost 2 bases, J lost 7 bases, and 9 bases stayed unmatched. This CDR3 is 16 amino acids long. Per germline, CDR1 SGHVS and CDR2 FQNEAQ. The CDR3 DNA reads TGTGCCAGCAGCTTAAGGCTAGCGGGAACCGCGAATGAGCAGTTCTTC. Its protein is CASSLRLAGTANEQFF.

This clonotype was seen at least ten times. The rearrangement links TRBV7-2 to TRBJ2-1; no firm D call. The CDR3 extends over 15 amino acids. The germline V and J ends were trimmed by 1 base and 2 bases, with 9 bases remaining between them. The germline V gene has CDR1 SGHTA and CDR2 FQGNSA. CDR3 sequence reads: CASSLVRGTYNEQFF. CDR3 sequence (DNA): TGTGCCAGCAGCTTAGTGAGAGGCACCTACAATGAGCAGTTCTTC.

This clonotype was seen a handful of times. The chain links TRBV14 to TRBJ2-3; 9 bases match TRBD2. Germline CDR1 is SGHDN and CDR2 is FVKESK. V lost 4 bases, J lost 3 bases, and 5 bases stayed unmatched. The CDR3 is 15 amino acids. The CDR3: CASSPPAGGTDTQYF. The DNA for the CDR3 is TGTGCCAGCAGCCCCCCCGCGGGAGGGACAGATACGCAGTATTTT.

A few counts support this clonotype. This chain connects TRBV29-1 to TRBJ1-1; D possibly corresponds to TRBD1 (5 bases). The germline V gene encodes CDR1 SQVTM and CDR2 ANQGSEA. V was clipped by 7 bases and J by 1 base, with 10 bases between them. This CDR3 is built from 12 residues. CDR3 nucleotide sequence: TGCAGCGGATCTACAGGGAACACTGAAGCTTTCTTT. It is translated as CSGSTGNTEAFF.

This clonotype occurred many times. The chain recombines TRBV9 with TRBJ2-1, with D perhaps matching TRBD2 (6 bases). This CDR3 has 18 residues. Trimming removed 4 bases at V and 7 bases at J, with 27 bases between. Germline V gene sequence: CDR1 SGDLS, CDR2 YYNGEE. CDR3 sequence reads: CASSPEVLASPIRNEQFF. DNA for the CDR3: TGTGCCAGCAGCCCGGAAGTGCTAGCGAGCCCGATTCGGAATGAGCAGTTCTTC.

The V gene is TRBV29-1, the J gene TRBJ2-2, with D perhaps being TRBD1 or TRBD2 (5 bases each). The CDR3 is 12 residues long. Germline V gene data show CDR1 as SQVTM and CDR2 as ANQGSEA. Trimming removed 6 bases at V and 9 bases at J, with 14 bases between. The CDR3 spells CSVEGPGRELFF. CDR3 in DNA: TGCAGCGTCGAGGGGCCGGGAAGGGAGCTGTTTTTT.

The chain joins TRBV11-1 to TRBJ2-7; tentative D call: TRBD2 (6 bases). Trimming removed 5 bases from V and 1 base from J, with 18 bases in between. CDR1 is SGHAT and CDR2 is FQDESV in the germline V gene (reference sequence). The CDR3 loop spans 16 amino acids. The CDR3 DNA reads TGTGCCAGCAGCCCGGGAGCATTTCCGGGTTCCTACGAGCAGTACTTC. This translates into CASSPGAFPGSYEQYF.

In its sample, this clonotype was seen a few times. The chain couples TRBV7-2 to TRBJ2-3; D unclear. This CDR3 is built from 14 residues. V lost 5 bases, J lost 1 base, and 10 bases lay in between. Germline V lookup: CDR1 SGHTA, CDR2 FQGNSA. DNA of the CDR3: TGTGCCAGCAGCGCCCCACCACGCACAGATACGCAGTATTTT. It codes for CASSAPPRTDTQYF.

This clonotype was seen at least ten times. This CDR3 reads CASSTWTTNNTGELFF. As DNA, the CDR3 is TGTGCCAGCAGTACGTGGACTACGAATAACACCGGGGAGCTGTTTTTT. J is TRBJ2-2 and V is TRBV27; D perhaps matches TRBD2 (6 bases). The CDR3 is made up of 16 amino acids. CDR1 and CDR2 (germline): MNHEY, SMNVEV (reference sequence). Deletions cut 5 bases from V and 2 bases from J, with 15 bases between.

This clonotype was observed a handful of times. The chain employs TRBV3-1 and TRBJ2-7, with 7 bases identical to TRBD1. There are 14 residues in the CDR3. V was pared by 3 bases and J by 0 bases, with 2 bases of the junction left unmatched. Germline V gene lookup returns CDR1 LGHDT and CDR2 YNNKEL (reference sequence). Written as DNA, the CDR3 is TGTGCCAGCAGCCACGGGACAGCCTCCTACGAGCAGTACTTC. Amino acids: CASSHGTASYEQYF.

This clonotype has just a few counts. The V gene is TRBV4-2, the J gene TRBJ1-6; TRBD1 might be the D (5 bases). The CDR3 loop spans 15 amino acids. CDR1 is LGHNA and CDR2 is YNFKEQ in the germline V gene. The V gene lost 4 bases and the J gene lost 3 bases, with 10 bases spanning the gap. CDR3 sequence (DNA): TGTGCCAGCAGCCCCTCCAGGGACTATAATTCACCCCTCCACTTT. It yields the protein CASSPSRDYNSPLHF.

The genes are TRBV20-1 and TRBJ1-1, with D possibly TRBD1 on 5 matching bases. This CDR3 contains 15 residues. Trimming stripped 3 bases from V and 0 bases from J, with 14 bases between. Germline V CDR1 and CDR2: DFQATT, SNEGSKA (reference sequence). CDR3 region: CSARGGGGVNTEAFF. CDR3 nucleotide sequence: TGCAGTGCTAGGGGGGGTGGAGGGGTGAACACTGAAGCTTTCTTT.